One sample yielded the 21 T cell receptor beta chains listed below, sequenced in a study of T cells in Graves' hyperthyroidism and ophthalmopathy. It was RNA transcripts that yielded the amplified TCR beta CDR3 regions. With the HTBI primer set, the TCR CDR3 went through a first round of RT-PCR. TCRdb itself ran the multiplex PCR reads through MiXCR, one entry per CDR3 protein. The sample has roughly 500,000 distinct CDR3 sequences; 20% to 25% are singletons. The sequenced sample was blood. The receptor source for this set is a woman between 65 and 79 years old with Graves' ophthalmopathy.

The rearrangement uses TRBV4-1 and TRBJ2-7; maybe TRBD2 (6 bases). Germline V gene data show CDR1 as MGHRA and CDR2 as YSYEKL. This CDR3 is built from 16 residues. With 1 base removed from V and 0 bases from J, the gap between germline ends came to 13 bases. This CDR3 is CASSQVGGMSSYEQYF. DNA of the CDR3: TGCGCCAGCAGCCAAGTCGGCGGGATGAGCTCCTACGAGCAGTACTTC.

J is TRBJ1-2 and V is TRBV20-1; perhaps TRBD1 as D (6 bases). This CDR3 spans 15 amino acids. Looked up from germline, CDR1 is DFQATT and CDR2 is SNEGSKA (reference sequence). V lost 3 bases and J lost 4, with 18 bases in between. Here the CDR3 reads CSASAQGVFGYGYTF. The CDR3 DNA reads as TGCAGTGCTAGTGCACAGGGAGTCTTCGGCTATGGCTACACCTTC.

Here the CDR3 DNA reads TGTGCCAGTAGTGCAAACATGGATAATTCACCCCTCCACTTT. This encodes CASSANMDNSPLHF. This chain connects TRBV19 to TRBJ1-6; no clear D. The V gene lost 5 bases and the J gene lost 5 bases, with 10 bases spanning the gap. Germline V lookup: CDR1 LNHDA, CDR2 SQIVND (reference sequence). The CDR3 contains 14 residues.

This clonotype was counted between two and nine times. The rearrangement links TRBV4-2 to TRBJ2-1; D is unclear. Trimming pared 1 base from V and 0 bases from J, leaving 7 bases between. The CDR3 spans 15 residues. The germline V gene encodes CDR1 LGHNA and CDR2 YNFKEQ. The CDR3 reads CASSQAVSSYNEQFF. As DNA, the CDR3 is TGTGCCAGCAGCCAAGCGGTTAGCTCCTACAATGAGCAGTTCTTC.

The V and J genes are TRBV5-5 and TRBJ1-1; D remains ambiguous. V lost 4 bases and J 5 bases, leaving 18 bases between the germline ends. Germline V CDR1 and CDR2: SGHKS, YYEKEE (reference sequence). CDR3 size: 15 residues. CDR3 residues: CASSRLLSAGTEAFF. CDR3 DNA sequence: TGTGCCAGCAGCAGGCTTCTCTCGGCGGGGACTGAAGCTTTCTTT. The complete variable domain, with remaining parts taken from reference TRBV5-5 and TRBJ1-1, reads DAGVTQSPTHLIKTRGQQVTLRCSPISGHKSVSWYQQVLGQGPQFIFQYYEKEERGRGNFPDRFSARQFPNYSSELNVNALLLGDSALYLCASSRLLSAGTEAFFGQGTRLTVV.

The table lists this clonotype with many counts. This chain joins TRBV12-3 or TRBV12-4 and TRBJ2-1; D is ambiguous. The CDR3 sequence is 15 residues long. V gave up 2 bases and J gave up 3 bases, with 11 bases separating them. The CDR3 DNA follows: TGTGCCAGCAGTTTAACCGGGCGAGGCTACAATGAGCAGTTCTTC. Its protein product is CASSLTGRGYNEQFF.

This chain joins TRBV19 and TRBJ1-2, with 8 bases aligning to TRBD1. Germline V gives CDR1 LNHDA, CDR2 SQIVND (reference sequence). V trimming: 5 bases; J trimming: 4 bases; junction bases outside the gene matches: 9. The CDR3 contains 15 residues. The CDR3 bases are TGTGCCAGTAGTGCCCAAGGGACAGGCGGCTATGGCTACACCTTC. As protein: CASSAQGTGGYGYTF.

In its sample, this clonotype was seen a few times. The CDR3 loop reads CASSTNPPGLGTDTQYF. Here the CDR3 DNA reads TGTGCCAGCAGCACAAATCCACCGGGACTAGGTACAGATACGCAGTATTTT. The chain combines TRBV7-8 with TRBJ2-3; 8 bases are a match to TRBD2. CDR1 and CDR2 from the germline V gene are SGHVS and FQNEAQ. This CDR3 is 17 amino acids long. J was trimmed by 3 bases and V by 5 bases; bases with no gene match: 13.

This clonotype was recorded a few times. The chain is built from TRBV11-2 and TRBJ2-1, with 11 bases matching TRBD1. Trimming at V came to 3 bases and at J to 8 bases, leaving 6 bases not matched to a gene. The CDR3 loop spans 15 amino acids. Germline V gene sequence: CDR1 SGHAT, CDR2 FQNNGV. In DNA, the CDR3 is TGTGCCAGCAGCTTCGGACAGGGGGCCCTCGATGAGCAGTTCTTC. Translating gives CASSFGQGALDEQFF.

Remarks on this clonotype: A much bigger clone sits one base away, suggesting this may be a read error. V and J are TRBV12-3 or TRBV12-4 and TRBJ2-1, with TRBD1 matching 9 bases. The CDR3 is made up of 18 amino acids. Trimming cost V 4 bases and J 4 bases; bases outside gene matches: 14. The CDR3 protein is CASSSTWGRGTGYNEQFF. In nucleotides, the CDR3 is TGTGCCAGCAGTTCCACCTGGGGGAGGGGGACAGGGTACAATGAGCAGTTCTTC.

The chain joins TRBV3-1 to TRBJ2-5; 10 bases fit TRBD2. Germline CDR1 is LGHDT and CDR2 is YNNKEL (reference sequence). CDR3 length equals 16 residues. The V and J ends lost 1 base and 2 bases, in that order; junction bases with no gene match: 4. Here the CDR3 reads CASSQVASGRQETQYF. Written as DNA, the CDR3 is TGTGCCAGCAGCCAAGTGGCTAGCGGGAGACAAGAGACCCAGTACTTC.

This clonotype was seen more than once but under ten times. V usage is TRBV7-8 and J usage is TRBJ1-3, with 9 bases fitting TRBD1. Germline V lookup: CDR1 SGHVS, CDR2 FQNEAQ. The CDR3 has 15 amino acids. The V gene end was trimmed by 5 bases and the J gene end by 4 bases; junction bases not matched to a gene: 6. The CDR3 here is CASSPQGAGGNTIYF. CDR3 nucleotide sequence: TGTGCCAGCAGCCCACAGGGGGCAGGAGGAAACACCATATATTTT.

CDR3 sequence: CATTASATYGYTF. The CDR3 DNA sequence: TGTGCCACTACAGCTTCAGCGACCTATGGCTACACCTTC. This rearrangement joins TRBV19 to TRBJ1-2, with D hard to call. In germline, CDR1 is LNHDA, CDR2 SQIVND (reference sequence). The CDR3 spans 13 residues. Trimming removed 10 bases from V and 4 bases from J, with 16 bases in between. The full variable domain, in which reference TRBV19 and TRBJ1-2 provide the parts outside the CDR3, is DGGITQSPKYLFRKEGQNVTLSCEQNLNHDAMYWYRQDPGQGLRLIYYSQIVNDFQKGDIAEGYSVSREKKESFPLTVTSAQKNPTAFYLCATTASATYGYTFGSGTRLTVV.

Many counts were recorded for this clonotype. The V call is TRBV7-8, the J call TRBJ2-1; 14 bases are a match to TRBD2. J gave up 6 bases and V 5 bases, and 3 bases lay outside the gene matches. CDR1 and CDR2 from the germline V gene are SGHVS and FQNEAQ. This CDR3 has 15 amino acids. CDR3 sequence: CASSGTSGRSNEQFF. The CDR3 nucleotides read TGTGCCAGCAGCGGGACTAGCGGGAGATCCAATGAGCAGTTCTTC.

The sample holds a few counts of this clonotype. The chain combines TRBV7-9 with TRBJ1-2; possibly TRBD1 for D (6 bases). The CDR3 is made up of 15 amino acids. V lost 3 bases, J lost 1 base, and 12 bases lay in between. The germline V gene encodes CDR1 SEHNR and CDR2 FQNEAQ (reference sequence). The CDR3 protein is CASSFGGLINYGYTF. The CDR3 DNA reads as TGTGCCAGCAGCTTTGGGGGGCTAATTAACTATGGCTACACCTTC.

CDR3 in DNA: TGTGCCAGTAGTCCTCCATGGGCGGAGGCCTACAATGAGCAGTTCTTC. Translated: CASSPPWAEAYNEQFF. The chain links TRBV19 to TRBJ2-1, with D possibly matching TRBD2 (5 bases). This CDR3 spans 16 amino acids. The V and J ends lost 5 bases and 2 bases respectively, with 16 bases between them. Germline assignment: CDR1 LNHDA and CDR2 SQIVND (reference sequence).

The chain links TRBV4-1 to TRBJ2-7, with D maybe TRBD1 (5 bases). Germline CDR1 and CDR2: MGHRA and YSYEKL. The length of the CDR3 is 14 residues. Trimming took off 3 bases at V and 6 bases at J, with 15 bases between the two ends. The CDR3 nucleotides read TGCGCCAGCAGCCAGACAGATACGGCCTTCGAGCAGTACTTC. Translating gives CASSQTDTAFEQYF.

Regarding this clonotype: Given the absence of the conserved phenylalanine or tryptophan at the CDR3 end, a read error is likely. The rearrangement joins TRBV6-5 to TRBJ1-1; D not certain. V was cut by 0 bases and J by 3 bases, with 11 bases left in between. Germline-derived CDR1 and CDR2 are MNHEY and SVGAGI. CDR3 length: 15 amino acids. CDR3: CASSYSGRGYTEAFL. DNA for the CDR3: TGTGCCAGCAGTTACTCAGGACGCGGGTACACTGAAGCTTTCCTT.

This clonotype came up a few times. The CDR3 bases are TGTGCCAGCAGTTCGCGGAGCTCCTATAATTCACCCCTCCACTTT. Its translation: CASSSRSSYNSPLHF. The chain carries TRBV12-3 or TRBV12-4 and TRBJ1-6; D gene ambiguous. There are 15 residues in the CDR3. V was pared by 4 bases and J by 0 bases, with 7 bases between.

This clonotype showed up many times. The chain is built from TRBV2 and TRBJ1-2; tentative D call: TRBD1 (6 bases). The germline gives CDR1 SNHLY, CDR2 FYNNEI. This CDR3 region has 15 residues. Trimming pared 6 bases from V and 8 bases from J, leaving 22 bases between. The CDR3, as DNA: TGTGCCAGCAGCCCAAGGGACACCACTTTCCGGGGCTACACCTTC. Translation: CASSPRDTTFRGYTF.

The rearrangement joins TRBV5-1 to TRBJ2-7; D call uncertain. CDR3 length: 14 amino acids. V lost 0 bases to trimming and J lost 6 bases, with 13 bases between them. Germline V gives CDR1 SGHRS, CDR2 YFSETQ. This chain's CDR3 is CASSLGVVGAEQYF. In nucleotides, the CDR3 is TGCGCCAGCAGCTTGGGGGTCGTGGGTGCCGAGCAGTACTTC. Supplemented by reference TRBV5-1 and TRBJ2-7, the full variable domain reads KAGVTQTPRYLIKTRGQQVTLSCSPISGHRSVSWYQQTPGQGLQFLFEYFSETQRNKGNFPGRFSGRQFSNSRSEMNVSTLELGDSALYLCASSLGVVGAEQYFGPGTRLTVT.